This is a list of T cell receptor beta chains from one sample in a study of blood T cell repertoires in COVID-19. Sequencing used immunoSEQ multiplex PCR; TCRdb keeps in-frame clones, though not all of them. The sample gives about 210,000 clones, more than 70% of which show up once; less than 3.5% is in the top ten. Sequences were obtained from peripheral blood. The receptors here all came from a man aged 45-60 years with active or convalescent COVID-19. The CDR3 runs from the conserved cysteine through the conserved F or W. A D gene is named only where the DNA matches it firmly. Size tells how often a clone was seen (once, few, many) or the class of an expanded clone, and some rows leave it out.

CATSQGAIYGYTF TGTGCCACCAGTCAGGGGGCAATCTATGGCTACACCTTC TRBJ1-2 TRBV15 - TRBD1
CASSQIPGSYNEQFF TGTGCCAGCAGCCAAATTCCCGGCTCCTACAATGAGCAGTTCTTC TRBJ2-1 TRBV3-1/TRBV3-2 - -
CASSRGGGGDTQYF TGCGCCAGCAGCAGGGGCGGGGGAGGAGATACGCAGTATTTT TRBJ2-3 TRBV5-1 - TRBD2
CASSFTVSQPQHF TGTGCCAGCAGCTTTACGGTATCTCAGCCCCAGCATTTT TRBJ1-5 TRBV7-9 - -
CASTEGAGYEQYF TGTGCCAGCACGGAGGGAGCGGGATACGAGCAGTACTTC TRBJ2-7 TRBV2 once TRBD2
CASSSQGARGGYTF TGTGCCAGCAGCTCACAGGGGGCGCGGGGTGGCTACACCTTC TRBJ1-2 TRBV7-9 - TRBD1
CASSLALTGGAGELFF TGTGCCAGCAGCTTAGCACTGACAGGGGGCGCCGGGGAGCTGTTTTTT TRBJ2-2 TRBV7-8 - TRBD1
CSASLLRGGRYEQYF TGCAGTGCTAGTCTTTTACGGGGGGGTAGGTACGAGCAGTACTTC TRBJ2-7 TRBV20-1 - TRBD2
CASSSWTGGDGYTF TGTGCCAGCAGCTCCTGGACAGGCGGGGATGGCTACACCTTC TRBJ1-2 TRBV5-4 - TRBD1
CASSQRRPQGATHIQYF TGTGCCAGCAGTCAACGGAGGCCCCAGGGGGCGACGCACATTCAGTACTTC TRBJ2-4 TRBV28 - TRBD1
CASSPLQSSGSYEQYF TGTGCCAGCAGTCCCTTACAGAGCAGCGGCTCCTACGAGCAGTACTTC TRBJ2-7 TRBV6-2/TRBV6-3 - -
CASLRQGSDTEAFF TGTGCCAGCCTTAGACAGGGGTCCGACACTGAAGCTTTCTTT TRBJ1-1 TRBV6-5 - TRBD1
CATGIAGRGTDTQYF TGTGCCACCGGAATAGCGGGAAGGGGCACAGATACGCAGTATTTT TRBJ2-3 TRBV24-1 - TRBD2
CASSSYRGLGTDTQYF TGTGCCAGCAGCTCCTACAGGGGTCTTGGCACAGATACGCAGTATTTT TRBJ2-3 TRBV7-2 - TRBD1
CASSLRLAGATTDTQYF TGTGCCAGCAGTTTACGACTAGCGGGGGCCACCACAGATACGCAGTATTTT TRBJ2-3 TRBV27 - TRBD2
CASSIGQRSYEQYF TGTGCCAGCAGCATCGGACAGAGATCCTACGAGCAGTACTTC TRBJ2-7 TRBV7-8 - -
CASSATGIGTGELFF TGTGCCAGCAGCGCCACAGGGATCGGAACCGGGGAGCTGTTTTTT TRBJ2-2 TRBV11-2 - -
CASTTGTAIFGGGYTF TGTGCCAGCACCACCGGGACAGCCATATTCGGAGGTGGCTACACCTTC TRBJ1-2 TRBV28 - TRBD1
CASSLVRGGRARNEQFF TGTGCCAGCAGCTTAGTAAGGGGCGGGAGGGCCCGCAATGAGCAGTTCTTC TRBJ2-1 TRBV13 - TRBD2
CASRQGYNTEAFF TGTGCCAGTAGGCAGGGCTATAACACTGAAGCTTTCTTT TRBJ1-1 TRBV19 few -
CASATRTSGNNEQFF TGTGCCAGTGCGACTAGGACTAGCGGGAACAATGAGCAGTTCTTC TRBJ2-1 TRBV19 - TRBD2
CASSQSKEKPLYGYTF TGCGCCAGCAGCCAGTCCAAGGAGAAACCTCTCTATGGCTACACCTTC TRBJ1-2 TRBV4-3 - -
CASSPLDSPYNEQFF TGTGCCAGCAGTCCCCTGGACAGTCCCTACAATGAGCAGTTCTTC TRBJ2-1 TRBV27 few -
CASSTQEGQPQHF TGTGCCAGCAGTACACAGGAGGGCCAGCCCCAGCATTTT TRBJ1-5 TRBV6-2/TRBV6-3 - -
CAPHGGGRPNTEAFF TGTGCCCCCCATGGCGGGGGGCGGCCGAACACTGAAGCTTTCTTT TRBJ1-1 TRBV19 - -
CASSTRTGDVNTEAFF TGTGCCAGCAGCACGAGGACAGGGGACGTGAACACTGAAGCTTTCTTT TRBJ1-1 TRBV7-9 - TRBD1
CSVDDRLNTEAFF TGCAGCGTCGATGACAGGTTGAACACTGAAGCTTTCTTT TRBJ1-1 TRBV29-1 - -
CASSRTGVYEQYF TGTGCCAGCAGTAGGACAGGGGTGTACGAGCAGTACTTC TRBJ2-7 TRBV6-5 - TRBD1
CASSHLRGGEETQYF TGCGCCAGCAGCCACCTAAGGGGAGGGGAGGAGACCCAGTACTTC TRBJ2-5 TRBV4-1 - TRBD2
CSVEPGRASNEQFF TGCAGCGTTGAACCCGGGAGGGCTAGCAATGAGCAGTTCTTC TRBJ2-1 TRBV29-1 - TRBD2
CASSQGRAGSANTGELFF TGCGCCAGCAGCCAAGGGCGAGCGGGGTCCGCGAACACCGGGGAGCTGTTTTTT TRBJ2-2 TRBV4-3 - TRBD2
CASSPTLLAGDADEQYF TGTGCCAGTAGCCCAACCCTACTAGCGGGAGACGCGGACGAGCAGTACTTC TRBJ2-7 TRBV19 - TRBD2
CASSQQMNTEAFF TGTGCCAGCAGCCAACAGATGAACACTGAAGCTTTCTTT TRBJ1-1 TRBV7-9 - -
CASRGVGQGNSPLHF TGTGCCAGCAGGGGGGTGGGACAGGGCAATTCACCCCTCCACTTT TRBJ1-6 TRBV6-5 - TRBD1
CASRAGTGNGYTF TGTGCCAGCAGAGCCGGGACAGGGAATGGCTACACCTTC TRBJ1-2 TRBV5-4 - TRBD1
CASRPLPDSSYGYTF TGTGCCAGCAGGCCACTCCCAGACAGCTCCTATGGCTACACCTTC TRBJ1-2 TRBV27 - -
CASSWTSGSLSYEQYF TGTGCCAGCAGTTGGACTAGCGGGAGCCTCTCCTACGAGCAGTACTTC TRBJ2-7 TRBV27 - TRBD2
CASSPFVEGTEAFF TGTGCCAGTAGCCCGTTCGTTGAGGGCACTGAAGCTTTCTTT TRBJ1-1 TRBV19 - -
CASGQGAQNIQYF TGTGCCAGCGGGCAGGGGGCGCAGAACATTCAGTACTTC TRBJ2-4 TRBV7-9 - TRBD1
CASSFGQGTETQYF TGTGCCAGCAGCTTTGGACAGGGTACAGAGACCCAGTACTTC TRBJ2-5 TRBV7-9 once TRBD1
CASSVGPAGAYNEQFF TGTGCCAGCAGCGTAGGGCCAGCGGGGGCTTACAATGAGCAGTTCTTC TRBJ2-1 TRBV9 once TRBD2
CASSTGAGRTEAFF TGTGCCAGCAGTACAGGGGCGGGAAGGACTGAAGCTTTCTTT TRBJ1-1 TRBV25-1 - TRBD1
CATNSNPSANTEAFF TGTGCCACGAACTCCAACCCTAGTGCGAACACTGAAGCTTTCTTT TRBJ1-1 TRBV30 few -
CASSTRGRIERLSGNQPQHF TGTGCCAGTAGTACAAGGGGGCGGATTGAGCGACTTTCGGGCAATCAGCCCCAGCATTTT TRBJ1-5 TRBV19 - TRBD1
CASRGDFSGNTIYF TGCGCCAGCAGGGGAGATTTCTCTGGAAACACCATATATTTT TRBJ1-3 TRBV5-1 - -
CASSPRLAGDNEQFF TGTGCCAGCAGCCCACGACTAGCGGGAGACAATGAGCAGTTCTTC TRBJ2-1 TRBV9 - TRBD2